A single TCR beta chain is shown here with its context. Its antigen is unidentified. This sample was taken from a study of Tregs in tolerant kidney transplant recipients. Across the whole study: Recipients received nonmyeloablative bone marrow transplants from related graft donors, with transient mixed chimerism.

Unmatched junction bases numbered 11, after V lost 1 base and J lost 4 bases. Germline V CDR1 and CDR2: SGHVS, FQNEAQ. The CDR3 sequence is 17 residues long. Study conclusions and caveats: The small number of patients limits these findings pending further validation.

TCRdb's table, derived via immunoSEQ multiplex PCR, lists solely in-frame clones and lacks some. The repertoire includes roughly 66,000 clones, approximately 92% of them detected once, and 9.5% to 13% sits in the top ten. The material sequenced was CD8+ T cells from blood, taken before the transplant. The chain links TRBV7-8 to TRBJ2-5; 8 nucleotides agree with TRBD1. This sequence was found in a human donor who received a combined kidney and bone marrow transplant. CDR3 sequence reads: CASSLGLQAGGLETQYF. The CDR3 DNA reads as TGTGCCAGCAGCTTAGGTTTGCAGGCAGGGGGCCTAGAGACCCAGTACTTC.